This TCR beta chain was recorded in a study of T cell changes during pregnancy in multiple sclerosis. The CDR3 spans 13 residues. Per germline, CDR1 GTSNPN and CDR2 SVGIG (reference sequence). Trimming took off 5 bases at V and 2 bases at J, with 12 bases between the two ends. The assay was immunoSEQ multiplex PCR, and TCRdb's table has in-frame clones only and misses some. This sample has approximately 70,000 clones, with about 90% found just once. The chain joins TRBV30 to TRBJ1-2; D gene unclear. This specimen consisted of peripheral blood, obtained after pregnancy. This TCR came from a female donor with multiple sclerosis, enrolled in a pregnancy study. CDR3 residues: CAWGGSNNYGYTF. CDR3 sequence (DNA): TGTGCCTGGGGAGGTTCCAACAACTATGGCTACACCTTC.